This T cell receptor (beta chain) was sequenced in a study of OX40 agonist ivuxolimab in advanced cancers. Germline-derived CDR1 and CDR2 are MNHEY and SMNVEV (reference sequence). The CDR3 runs 17 residues. The V gene end was trimmed by 6 bases and the J gene end by 2 bases; junction bases not matched to a gene: 11. Data came from immunoSEQ multiplex PCR; TCRdb stores just in-frame clones and leaves some out. The table has about 100,000 clones, around 91% seen once; the top ten hold approximately 0.16%. The sequencing used CD4+ or CD8+ T cells sorted from blood, collected in a trial of the OX40 agonist ivuxolimab. The receptor was derived from an adult with an advanced solid tumor such as melanoma, head and neck, liver or kidney cancer. This chain connects TRBV27 to TRBJ2-1; 9 bases agree with TRBD2. CDR3 nucleotide sequence: TGTGCCAGCAGCCACTCGATAGCGGGAGAACCCTACAATGAGCAGTTCTTC. Translated, it gives CASSHSIAGEPYNEQFF.